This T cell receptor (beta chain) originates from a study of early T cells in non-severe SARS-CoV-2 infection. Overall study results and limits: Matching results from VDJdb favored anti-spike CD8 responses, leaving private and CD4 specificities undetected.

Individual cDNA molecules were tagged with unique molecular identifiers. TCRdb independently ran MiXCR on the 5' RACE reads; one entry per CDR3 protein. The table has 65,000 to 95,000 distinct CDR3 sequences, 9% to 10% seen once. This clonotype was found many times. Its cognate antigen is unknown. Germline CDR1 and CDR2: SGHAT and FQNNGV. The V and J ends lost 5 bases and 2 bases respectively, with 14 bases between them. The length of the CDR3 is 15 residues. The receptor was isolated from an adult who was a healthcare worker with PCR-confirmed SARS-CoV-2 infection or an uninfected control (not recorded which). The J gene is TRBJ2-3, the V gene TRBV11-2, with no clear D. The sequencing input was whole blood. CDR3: CASSPTGSYTDTQYF. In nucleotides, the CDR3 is TGTGCCAGCAGCCCAACCGGGTCTTACACAGATACGCAGTATTTT.